Listed below are T cell receptor beta chains from one sample, sequenced in a study of T cells in Graves' hyperthyroidism and ophthalmopathy. TCRdb re-called the multiplex PCR reads with MiXCR, one entry per CDR3 protein. The top ten hold less than 65% of the sample, which has 300,000 to 400,000 distinct CDR3 sequences, under 25% seen once. Sequenced input: blood. The receptors originated from a woman between 45 and 65 years old with Graves' hyperthyroidism. Each CDR3 is given with its conserved first and last residue. A D gene is named only where the DNA matches it firmly. Rows may omit the clone size; those that give it use once, few, many or a size class.

v_call: TRBV3-1
j_call: TRBJ1-2
d_call: NA
clone_size: once
cdr3_nt: TGTGCCAGCAGCCAAGATCCAACAAGGGGGTATGGCTACACCTTC
cdr3_aa: CASSQDPTRGYGYTF

v_call: TRBV9
j_call: TRBJ2-1
d_call: NA
clone_size: NA
cdr3_nt: TGTGCCAGCAGCGTCACAGGGAAGGAGCAGTTCTTC
cdr3_aa: CASSVTGKEQFF

v_call: TRBV5-1
j_call: TRBJ2-4
d_call: NA
clone_size: few
cdr3_nt: TGCGCCAGCAGCTTGGCTACAGCCAAAAACATTCAGTACTTC
cdr3_aa: CASSLATAKNIQYF

v_call: TRBV4-1
j_call: TRBJ1-1
d_call: TRBD1
clone_size: few
cdr3_nt: TGCGCCAGCAGCCACCCAGCACAGGGGAGCTTCACTGAAGCTTTCTTT
cdr3_aa: CASSHPAQGSFTEAFF

v_call: TRBV7-6
j_call: TRBJ2-1
d_call: TRBD2
clone_size: few
cdr3_nt: TGTGCCAGCAGCTCCCCTCTAGCGGGGGGGCATAATGAGCAGTTCTTC
cdr3_aa: CASSSPLAGGHNEQFF

v_call: TRBV5-1
j_call: TRBJ2-1
d_call: TRBD2
clone_size: NA
cdr3_nt: TGCGCCAGCAGCTTACGCATTCCCCGGACTAGCGGGATCTATGAGCAGTTCTTC
cdr3_aa: CASSLRIPRTSGIYEQFF

v_call: TRBV12-3/TRBV12-4
j_call: TRBJ1-6
d_call: NA
clone_size: many
cdr3_nt: TGTGCCAGCACCATTAGACAGACATATAATTCACCCCTCCACTTT
cdr3_aa: CASTIRQTYNSPLHF

v_call: TRBV9
j_call: TRBJ2-3
d_call: TRBD2
clone_size: many
cdr3_nt: TGTGCCAGCAGCGTATCCGGGACTAGCGGCTTCACCACAGATACGCAGTATTTT
cdr3_aa: CASSVSGTSGFTTDTQYF

v_call: TRBV9
j_call: TRBJ2-3
d_call: NA
clone_size: few
cdr3_nt: TGTGCCAGCAGCGTAGCCTGGGCTAGCACAGATACGCAGTATTTT
cdr3_aa: CASSVAWASTDTQYF

v_call: TRBV6-1
j_call: TRBJ2-7
d_call: TRBD1
clone_size: NA
cdr3_nt: TGTGCCAGCAGGAGGACAGGGATCTACGAGCAGTACTTC
cdr3_aa: CASRRTGIYEQYF

v_call: TRBV12-3/TRBV12-4
j_call: TRBJ1-1
d_call: NA
clone_size: many
cdr3_nt: TGTGCCAGCAGCCTGGCTCGGAGTGAAGCTTTCTTT
cdr3_aa: CASSLARSEAFF

v_call: TRBV12-3/TRBV12-4
j_call: TRBJ1-4
d_call: NA
clone_size: many
cdr3_nt: TGTGCCAGCAGTTTCCTAGCAAGGGAAAAACTGTTTTTT
cdr3_aa: CASSFLAREKLFF

v_call: TRBV20-1
j_call: TRBJ1-1
d_call: NA
clone_size: few
cdr3_nt: TGCAGTGCTAGACCTACTCGGGGACTGAACACTGAAGCTTTCTTT
cdr3_aa: CSARPTRGLNTEAFF

v_call: TRBV4-1
j_call: TRBJ2-1
d_call: TRBD1
clone_size: NA
cdr3_nt: TGCGCCAGCAGCCGTCGGGACAGCCTTTCTTCGTACAATGAGCAGTTCTTC
cdr3_aa: CASSRRDSLSSYNEQFF

v_call: TRBV6-1
j_call: TRBJ2-2
d_call: NA
clone_size: NA
cdr3_nt: TGTGCCAGCGGTCGGGCCGGGGAGCTGTTTTTT
cdr3_aa: CASGRAGELFF

v_call: TRBV7-2
j_call: TRBJ2-1
d_call: NA
clone_size: NA
cdr3_nt: TGTGCCAGCAGCCCCCGAGGGGACCACAATGAGCAGTTCTTC
cdr3_aa: CASSPRGDHNEQFF

v_call: TRBV10-3
j_call: TRBJ1-6
d_call: NA
clone_size: few
cdr3_nt: TGTGCCATCAGTGAACGGGAAGACACCTCACCCCTCCACTTT
cdr3_aa: CAISEREDTSPLHF

v_call: TRBV6-1
j_call: TRBJ1-2
d_call: NA
clone_size: NA
cdr3_nt: TGTGCCAGCAGTGAAACGGGGCAGAATAACTATGGCTACACCTTC
cdr3_aa: CASSETGQNNYGYTF

v_call: TRBV28
j_call: TRBJ2-1
d_call: NA
clone_size: many
cdr3_nt: TGTGCCAGCCAAAAACCCGGGGCAGGGACTGGAGAGCAGTTCTTC
cdr3_aa: CASQKPGAGTGEQFF

v_call: TRBV11-2
j_call: TRBJ1-1
d_call: NA
clone_size: many
cdr3_nt: TGTGCCAGCACCCCGAGCGCAGCCCGGGGCACTGAAGCTTTCTTT
cdr3_aa: CASTPSAARGTEAFF

v_call: TRBV9
j_call: TRBJ1-2
d_call: NA
clone_size: once
cdr3_nt: TGTGCCAGCAGCGTAGTACAGCCCGGGAGGGAAGGCTATGGCTACACCTTC
cdr3_aa: CASSVVQPGREGYGYTF

v_call: TRBV27
j_call: TRBJ2-1
d_call: TRBD2
clone_size: NA
cdr3_nt: TGTGCCAGCAGTTGGGCGGCGGGAGAGGGAGGCAATGAGCAGTTCTTC
cdr3_aa: CASSWAAGEGGNEQFF

v_call: TRBV29-1
j_call: TRBJ1-2
d_call: TRBD1
clone_size: many
cdr3_nt: TGCAGCGTTAGGACAGGGGGGAACTATGGCTACACCTTC
cdr3_aa: CSVRTGGNYGYTF

v_call: TRBV20-1
j_call: TRBJ1-4
d_call: NA
clone_size: few
cdr3_nt: TGCAGTGCTGACAAGACAGCAACTAATGAAAAACTGTTTTTT
cdr3_aa: CSADKTATNEKLFF

v_call: TRBV7-8
j_call: TRBJ2-2
d_call: NA
clone_size: many
cdr3_nt: TGTGCCAGCAGCTTACCAGGACCTCAGACCGGGGAGCTGTTTTTT
cdr3_aa: CASSLPGPQTGELFF

v_call: TRBV20-1
j_call: TRBJ1-5
d_call: TRBD1
clone_size: many
cdr3_nt: TGCAGTGCTAGCCCTCCTAAGGGGGCGAGTCAGCCCCAGCATTTT
cdr3_aa: CSASPPKGASQPQHF

v_call: TRBV6-4
j_call: TRBJ1-2
d_call: NA
clone_size: many
cdr3_nt: TGTGCCAGCAGCCACGACGGGGCAGGGCGGGGTGGCTACACCTTC
cdr3_aa: CASSHDGAGRGGYTF

v_call: TRBV6-5
j_call: TRBJ2-7
d_call: NA
clone_size: NA
cdr3_nt: TGTGCCAGCAGTTACTCGATGGACAGTAATCCCTCCTACGAGCAGTACTTC
cdr3_aa: CASSYSMDSNPSYEQYF

v_call: TRBV28
j_call: TRBJ2-1
d_call: TRBD1
clone_size: few
cdr3_nt: TGTGCCAGCCAGCCGGGACAGTCCTACAATGAGCAGTTCTTC
cdr3_aa: CASQPGQSYNEQFF

v_call: TRBV6-1
j_call: TRBJ1-6
d_call: NA
clone_size: few
cdr3_nt: TGTGCCAGCAGATCCATAACAGGGTCCGGTTCACCCCTCCACTTT
cdr3_aa: CASRSITGSGSPLHF

v_call: TRBV6-1
j_call: TRBJ1-5
d_call: NA
clone_size: many
cdr3_nt: TGTGCCAGCAGTGAGGAGGGCGGGCAGCCCCAGCATTTT
cdr3_aa: CASSEEGGQPQHF

v_call: TRBV20-1
j_call: TRBJ2-3
d_call: TRBD2
clone_size: many
cdr3_nt: TGCAGTGCTGAGCGGGGGTCGACAGATACGCAGTATTTT
cdr3_aa: CSAERGSTDTQYF

v_call: TRBV28
j_call: TRBJ1-5
d_call: NA
clone_size: NA
cdr3_nt: TGTGCCAGCAGTGCGGGACAACAGCCCCAGCATTTT
cdr3_aa: CASSAGQQPQHF

v_call: TRBV12-3/TRBV12-4
j_call: TRBJ1-1
d_call: TRBD1
clone_size: many
cdr3_nt: TGTGCCAGCAGCAGCGGGACAGGGAGACTGAACACTGAAGCTTTCTTT
cdr3_aa: CASSSGTGRLNTEAFF

v_call: TRBV7-2
j_call: TRBJ2-7
d_call: NA
clone_size: NA
cdr3_nt: TGTGCCAGCAGCTCTCAGGATTCCTACGAGCAGTACTTC
cdr3_aa: CASSSQDSYEQYF

v_call: TRBV27
j_call: TRBJ1-2
d_call: NA
clone_size: many
cdr3_nt: TGTGCCAGCCCCCCGAAACGGGGGAGGTATGGCTACACCTTC
cdr3_aa: CASPPKRGRYGYTF

v_call: TRBV4-1
j_call: TRBJ1-5
d_call: NA
clone_size: NA
cdr3_nt: TGCGCCAGCAGCCCCCAGAATAGCAATCAGCCCCAGCATTTT
cdr3_aa: CASSPQNSNQPQHF

v_call: TRBV11-2
j_call: TRBJ2-6
d_call: NA
clone_size: many
cdr3_nt: TGTGCCAGCAGCCCGGTTCGACGGGTGTCTGGGGCCAACGTCCTGACTTTC
cdr3_aa: CASSPVRRVSGANVLTF

v_call: TRBV28
j_call: TRBJ1-3
d_call: NA
clone_size: NA
cdr3_nt: TGTGCCAGCAGGGCGGATTTCTCTGGAAACACCATATATTTT
cdr3_aa: CASRADFSGNTIYF

v_call: TRBV4-1
j_call: TRBJ1-5
d_call: NA
clone_size: few
cdr3_nt: TGCGCCAGCAGCCAAGATGTAAAGGGGGATGCCAATCAGCCCCAGCATTTT
cdr3_aa: CASSQDVKGDANQPQHF

v_call: TRBV20-1
j_call: TRBJ2-6
d_call: TRBD1
clone_size: NA
cdr3_nt: TGCAGTGCTAGAGGACCGACAGGGGCGGGGGCCAACGTCCTGACTTTC
cdr3_aa: CSARGPTGAGANVLTF

v_call: TRBV2
j_call: TRBJ2-7
d_call: TRBD2
clone_size: NA
cdr3_nt: TGTGCCAGCAGCCCGAGCGGGAGAGAAGTTATGGCGTCCTACGAGCAGTACTTC
cdr3_aa: CASSPSGREVMASYEQYF

v_call: TRBV4-2
j_call: TRBJ2-7
d_call: TRBD2
clone_size: few
cdr3_nt: TGTGCCAGCAGCCAAGTCCGGTCGGGAGGGCCCTACGAGCAGTACTTC
cdr3_aa: CASSQVRSGGPYEQYF

v_call: TRBV30
j_call: TRBJ1-3
d_call: NA
clone_size: many
cdr3_nt: TGTGCCTGGAGCTCCTGGGGCGGCCATTTGAACACCATATATTTT
cdr3_aa: CAWSSWGGHLNTIYF

v_call: TRBV28
j_call: TRBJ2-5
d_call: TRBD2
clone_size: NA
cdr3_nt: TGTGCCAGCAGTTTATCGGCTAGCGGGAGTTATGAGACCCAGTACTTC
cdr3_aa: CASSLSASGSYETQYF

v_call: TRBV12-3/TRBV12-4
j_call: TRBJ2-1
d_call: TRBD2
clone_size: many
cdr3_nt: TGTGCCAGCAGTTTAGCGCGGCTAGCGGGAGTCGTGAATGAGCAGTTCTTC
cdr3_aa: CASSLARLAGVVNEQFF

v_call: TRBV20-1
j_call: TRBJ2-7
d_call: NA
clone_size: NA
cdr3_nt: TGCAGTGCTAGACCTGCGAGGGGAGGCTACGAGCAGTACTTC
cdr3_aa: CSARPARGGYEQYF

v_call: TRBV5-8
j_call: TRBJ2-7
d_call: NA
clone_size: few
cdr3_nt: TGTGCCAGCAGCTTGAGAACAGGGGGCCGGCGGGAGGGTTCCTACGAGCAGTACTTC
cdr3_aa: CASSLRTGGRREGSYEQYF

v_call: TRBV28
j_call: TRBJ2-7
d_call: NA
clone_size: many
cdr3_nt: TGTGCCAGCAGTTTTGGTCAATTCAGCTCCTACGAGCAGTACTTC
cdr3_aa: CASSFGQFSSYEQYF

v_call: TRBV18
j_call: TRBJ2-2
d_call: NA
clone_size: many
cdr3_nt: TGTGCCAGCTCACGGACAGTTAACACCGGGGAGCTGTTTTTT
cdr3_aa: CASSRTVNTGELFF

v_call: TRBV18
j_call: TRBJ2-5
d_call: NA
clone_size: many
cdr3_nt: TGTGCCAGCTCACCACCTGCGGGACCCTATGGAGGAGAGACCCAGTACTTC
cdr3_aa: CASSPPAGPYGGETQYF